What follows are 30 T cell receptor beta chains derived from one specimen sequenced in a study of T cells after yellow fever vaccination. Each CDR3 protein gets one entry after TCRdb re-called the 5' RACE reads with MiXCR. The sample lists around 590,000 distinct CDR3 sequences, approximately 13% seen once, with 15% in the top ten. This sample comprised PBMCs, obtained on the day of the yellow fever booster vaccination. The receptors derive from a man aged 25-45 years who received the YFV17D yellow fever vaccine.

The chain couples TRBV11-1 to TRBJ2-1, with D perhaps TRBD2 (6 bases). V lost 6 bases, J lost 2 bases, and 23 bases lay in between. Germline CDR1 SGHAT, CDR2 FQDESV (reference sequence). This CDR3 contains 18 residues. CDR3 residues: CASSWARAGWKTYNEQFF. The CDR3 DNA is TGTGCCAGCAGTTGGGCACGGGCGGGATGGAAGACCTACAATGAGCAGTTCTTC.

The chain joins TRBV19 to TRBJ2-1, with 9 nucleotides matching TRBD2. Germline V CDR1 and CDR2: LNHDA, SQIVND (reference sequence). J was trimmed by 7 bases and V by 5 bases; bases with no gene match: 6. The CDR3 runs 14 residues. The CDR3 region is CASSSVAGANEQFF. The CDR3 DNA reads TGTGCCAGTAGTTCGGTAGCGGGAGCGAATGAGCAGTTCTTC.

This clonotype has more than one count but fewer than ten. The chain carries TRBV7-8 and TRBJ2-1, with 10 bases aligning to TRBD2. The V gene's germline CDR1 is SGHVS and CDR2 FQNEAQ. V was clipped by 2 bases and J by 6 bases; unmatched bases: 4. The CDR3 is 15 amino acids. CDR3 DNA sequence: TGTGCCAGCAGCTTACTTAGCGGGAGGATCAATGAGCAGTTCTTC. It specifies CASSLLSGRINEQFF.

Here the CDR3 DNA reads TGCGCCAGCAGCCCCTGGGGCGGAGCTAACAATGAGCAGTTCTTC. Protein product: CASSPWGGANNEQFF. This rearrangement joins TRBV4-3 to TRBJ2-1, with D possibly being TRBD1 (5 bases). Trimming removed 4 bases from V and 5 bases from J, with 15 bases in between. Germline CDR1 and CDR2: LGHNA and YSLEER. The CDR3 runs to 15 residues.

The chain is built from TRBV5-1 and TRBJ1-1, with D uncertain. CDR1 is SGHRS and CDR2 is YFSETQ in the germline V gene. CDR3 length equals 14 residues. Trimming took off 4 bases at V and 4 bases at J, with 14 bases between the two ends. The CDR3 DNA reads TGCGCCAGCAGCCCCGGGCCCGGCGGCACTGAAGCTTTCTTT. Translating it yields CASSPGPGGTEAFF.

V and J are TRBV30 and TRBJ2-5, with D perhaps TRBD2 (5 bases). The length of the CDR3 is 13 residues. Trimming pared 0 bases from V and 4 bases from J, leaving 9 bases between. CDR1 and CDR2 from the germline V gene are GTSNPN and SVGIG (reference sequence). The CDR3 region is CAWSVLGRETQYF. The CDR3 bases are TGTGCCTGGAGTGTACTAGGGAGAGAGACCCAGTACTTC.

There are a few counts of this clonotype. CDR3 DNA: TGTGCCAGCAGCTTAGGTGCCTACAGAAGCTCCTATAATTCACCCCTCCACTTT. Protein: CASSLGAYRSSYNSPLHF. The chain combines TRBV7-9 with TRBJ1-6; D gene ambiguous. Trimming removed 1 base at V and 0 bases at J, with 13 bases between. Looked up from germline, CDR1 is SEHNR and CDR2 is FQNEAQ (reference sequence). The CDR3 runs 18 residues. Full variable domain (outside the CDR3, taken from reference TRBV7-9 and TRBJ1-6): DTGVSQNPRHKITKRGQNVTFRCDPISEHNRLYWYRQTLGQGPEFLTYFQNEAQLEKSRLLSDRFSAERPKGSFSTLEIQRTEQGDSAMYLCASSLGAYRSSYNSPLHFGNGTRLTVT.

V is TRBV2 and J is TRBJ1-5, with TRBD1 as a possible D gene (5 bases). Germline values: CDR1 SNHLY, CDR2 FYNNEI. The CDR3 loop spans 13 amino acids. V lost 4 bases and J lost 7, with 11 bases in between. As DNA, the CDR3 is TGTGCCAGCAGTGGAGGGGTCGGGCAGCCCCAGCATTTT. Translated, it gives CASSGGVGQPQHF. The full variable domain, completed using reference TRBV2 and TRBJ1-5, is EPEVTQTPSHQVTQMGQEVILRCVPISNHLYFYWYRQILGQKVEFLVSFYNNEISEKSEIFDDQFSVERPDGSNFTLKIRSTKLEDSAMYFCASSGGVGQPQHFGDGTRLSIL.

The V and J genes are TRBV6-9 and TRBJ1-2, with D hard to call. Trimming removed 6 bases at V and 4 bases at J, with 18 bases between. Germline CDR1 is MNHGY and CDR2 is SVAAGI. The CDR3 covers 15 residues. The CDR3 DNA reads as TGTGCCAGCAGGCGAGCATCCACCGTAACCTATGGCTACACCTTC. The encoded protein is CASRRASTVTYGYTF.

This clonotype has just a few counts. The V and J genes are TRBV20-1 and TRBJ2-1; the match to TRBD2 covers 7 bases. Germline V CDR1 and CDR2: DFQATT, SNEGSKA (reference sequence). The CDR3 is made up of 13 amino acids. V shed 3 bases, J shed 4 bases, and the junction held 3 bases outside the gene matches. CDR3 residues: CSARGTIYNEQFF. The CDR3 DNA reads TGCAGTGCTAGGGGGACTATATACAATGAGCAGTTCTTC.

This chain links TRBV5-1 with TRBJ2-1; D is unresolved. V was clipped by 7 bases and J by 0 bases, with 11 bases between them. The CDR3 covers 14 residues. Per the germline V gene, CDR1 is SGHRS and CDR2 is YFSETQ. The CDR3 here is CASLPENSYNEQFF. In nucleotides, the CDR3 is TGCGCCAGCCTTCCGGAGAACTCCTACAATGAGCAGTTCTTC.

J is TRBJ1-1 and V is TRBV6-2 or TRBV6-3, with 10 bases lining up with TRBD1. This CDR3 region has 14 residues. V dropped 6 bases and J dropped 7; count of bases not matched to a gene: 8. Germline CDR1 reads MNHEY; CDR2 reads SVGEGT. CDR3: CASRRGQGVGEAFF. The CDR3 DNA reads TGTGCCAGCAGGAGAGGACAGGGGGTCGGTGAAGCTTTCTTT.

This clonotype has a handful of counts. This chain uses TRBV7-2 with TRBJ2-7; 9 bases are a match to TRBD1. This CDR3 is built from 13 residues. The J segment lost 6 bases and the V segment lost 5 bases, leaving 5 bases of the junction unmatched. In germline, CDR1 is SGHTA, CDR2 FQGNSA. This CDR3 reads CASSRDRDSEQYF. In DNA form, the CDR3 reads TGTGCCAGCAGCCGGGACAGGGACTCCGAGCAGTACTTC.

In its sample, this clonotype was seen a few times. This chain uses TRBV7-2 with TRBJ2-7; tentatively, D is TRBD2 (6 bases). Trimming stripped 3 bases from V and 1 base from J, with 13 bases between. The CDR3 is made up of 15 amino acids. Per germline, CDR1 SGHTA and CDR2 FQGNSA. The CDR3 region has the DNA TGTGCCAGCAGCTTGACTAGTTCCCTTTCCTACGAGCAGTACTTC. It encodes CASSLTSSLSYEQYF.

A few counts support this clonotype. This sequence joins TRBV7-8 and TRBJ2-1, with 9 bases fitting TRBD2. CDR1 and CDR2 (germline): SGHVS, FQNEAQ. CDR3 length: 15 amino acids. J was trimmed by 6 bases and V by 5 bases; bases with no gene match: 8. For the CDR3, the DNA is TGTGCCAGCAGCCCTCAGCGGGAGGAAACCAATGAGCAGTTCTTC. It is translated as CASSPQREETNEQFF.

The chain employs TRBV29-1 and TRBJ2-3; TRBD1 might be the D (5 bases). The CDR3 contains 13 residues. V lost 7 bases and J lost 2, with 13 bases in between. Germline CDR1 and CDR2: SQVTM and ANQGSEA. As DNA, the CDR3 is TGCAGCGGGGCAGGGTGTGCCACAGATACGCAGTATTTT. It specifies CSGAGCATDTQYF.

This clonotype was recorded a few times. V is TRBV2 and J is TRBJ1-6, with 7 bases identical to TRBD1. This CDR3 region has 16 residues. Germline values: CDR1 SNHLY, CDR2 FYNNEI. V was pared by 6 bases and J by 8 bases, with 13 bases of the junction left unmatched. The CDR3 reads CASRALRQGGHSPLHF. For the CDR3, the DNA is TGTGCCAGCAGAGCCCTCAGACAGGGAGGTCATTCACCCCTCCACTTT.

The V call is TRBV29-1, the J call TRBJ2-7; no reliable D call. This CDR3 comprises 12 residues. Trimming shortened V by 6 bases and J by 2 bases, and 11 bases separated the two germline ends. CDR1 is SQVTM, CDR2 ANQGSEA, per germline. The CDR3 DNA reads TGCAGCGTCAAGACTCACGCCTACGAGCAGTACTTC. Translated: CSVKTHAYEQYF.

In its sample, this clonotype was seen a few times. V and J are TRBV6-5 and TRBJ1-1; no firm D call. The germline CDR1 and CDR2 sequences are MNHEY and SVGAGI. The CDR3 sequence is 15 residues long. Trimming removed 0 bases from V and 6 bases from J, with 14 bases in between. The CDR3: CASSYSRVLQSEAFF. The CDR3 DNA sequence: TGTGCCAGCAGTTACTCGAGGGTGCTTCAATCTGAAGCTTTCTTT.

In its sample, this clonotype was seen a few times. This sequence joins TRBV12-3 or TRBV12-4 and TRBJ2-3; unclear D gene. CDR3 length: 15 residues. The V and J ends lost 5 bases and 5 bases respectively, with 17 bases between them. CDR3 DNA sequence: TGTGCCAGCAGTAGGGCGTCAGAACAAAAAGATACGCAGTATTTT. This gives the protein CASSRASEQKDTQYF.

CDR3 DNA: TGCAGTGCTAGAGTCCAGATCCCCTACAATGAGCAGTTCTTC. Translating gives CSARVQIPYNEQFF. This chain connects TRBV20-1 to TRBJ2-1; D not certain. The CDR3 runs to 14 residues. Trimming took off 1 base at V and 2 bases at J, with 9 bases between the two ends. The germline V gene encodes CDR1 DFQATT and CDR2 SNEGSKA (reference sequence).

This clonotype has just a few counts. The chain is built from TRBV29-1 and TRBJ2-1, with 10 bases lining up with TRBD2. The trim removed 6 bases at V and 5 bases at J, leaving 10 bases unmatched. This CDR3 contains 15 residues. The germline V gene has CDR1 SQVTM and CDR2 ANQGSEA. This chain's CDR3 is CSVSVGLAYNNEQFF. In DNA form, the CDR3 reads TGCAGCGTCAGCGTGGGACTAGCGTATAACAATGAGCAGTTCTTC.

The rearrangement links TRBV2 to TRBJ2-7; D remains unclear. The CDR3 is made up of 12 amino acids. Deletions cut 5 bases from V and 5 bases from J, with 10 bases between. Germline values: CDR1 SNHLY, CDR2 FYNNEI. The CDR3 DNA follows: TGTGCCAGCAGTTTGCTAGTCCACGAGCAGTACTTC. This codes for CASSLLVHEQYF.

This clonotype has only a few counts. The rearrangement uses TRBV20-1 and TRBJ2-7, with D possibly matching TRBD2 (7 bases). There are 14 residues in the CDR3. The V gene's germline CDR1 is DFQATT and CDR2 SNEGSKA (reference sequence). Trimming stripped 1 base from V and 6 bases from J, with 16 bases between. DNA for the CDR3: TGCAGTGCTAGAGTTGGGGGGGCGCTCAGCGAGCAGTACTTC. This sequence encodes CSARVGGALSEQYF.

This clonotype was seen more than once but under ten times. CDR3: CASSKTGGGANVLTF. CDR3 sequence (DNA): TGCGCCAGCAGCAAGACAGGGGGTGGGGCCAACGTCCTGACTTTC. This chain links TRBV5-1 with TRBJ2-6; TRBD1 agrees at 9 bases. The germline V gene has CDR1 SGHRS and CDR2 YFSETQ. V dropped 4 bases and J dropped 3; count of bases not matched to a gene: 2. This CDR3 region has 15 residues.

The V gene is TRBV5-6, the J gene TRBJ1-6; 8 positions agree with TRBD1. CDR1 is SGHDT and CDR2 is YYEEEE in the germline V gene. V lost 1 base and J lost 7; bases outside the gene matches: 13. The CDR3 sequence is 18 residues long. The CDR3 DNA sequence: TGTGCCAGCAGCTTGTTGGCAGGGGGCGCATCGCGGAATTCACCCCTCCACTTT. This gives the protein CASSLLAGGASRNSPLHF.

The chain couples TRBV11-2 to TRBJ2-1, with D perhaps TRBD2 (6 bases). The CDR3 has 16 amino acids. CDR1 and CDR2 (germline): SGHAT, FQNNGV. The V gene lost 4 bases and the J gene lost 0 bases, with 13 bases spanning the gap. The CDR3 DNA reads as TGTGCCAGCAGCTCCCAGGGACTTATCTCCTACAATGAGCAGTTCTTC. It encodes CASSSQGLISYNEQFF. Full variable domain (outside the CDR3, taken from reference TRBV11-2 and TRBJ2-1): EAGVAQSPRYKIIEKRQSVAFWCNPISGHATLYWYQQILGQGPKLLIQFQNNGVVDDSQLPKDRFSAERLKGVDSTLKIQPAKLEDSAVYLCASSSQGLISYNEQFFGPGTRLTVL.

V usage is TRBV7-9 and J usage is TRBJ2-3, with D uncertain. The germline V gene has CDR1 SEHNR and CDR2 FQNEAQ (reference sequence). The CDR3 has 16 residues. The V end was cut by 5 bases, the J end by 3 bases, with 18 bases between. The CDR3 region has the DNA TGTGCCAGCAGCGGCAGTATCTTCAAATCTACAGATACGCAGTATTTT. This encodes CASSGSIFKSTDTQYF.

The gene calls are TRBV29-1 and TRBJ1-1, with a possible D match to TRBD1 (5 bases). Germline CDR1 is SQVTM and CDR2 is ANQGSEA. The V end lost 6 bases, the J end lost 0 bases, and 8 bases lay between the germline ends. This CDR3 spans 12 amino acids. In DNA, the CDR3 is TGCAGCGTCGGGACGGTGAACACTGAAGCTTTCTTT. It yields the protein CSVGTVNTEAFF.

V gene TRBV4-3 combines with J gene TRBJ2-3; D gene uncertain. The CDR3 is made up of 15 amino acids. Germline values: CDR1 LGHNA, CDR2 YSLEER. V lost 5 bases, J lost 4 bases, and 16 bases lay in between. The CDR3: CASSEKYASPDTQYF. DNA of the CDR3: TGCGCCAGCAGCGAAAAGTACGCGTCTCCAGATACGCAGTATTTT.